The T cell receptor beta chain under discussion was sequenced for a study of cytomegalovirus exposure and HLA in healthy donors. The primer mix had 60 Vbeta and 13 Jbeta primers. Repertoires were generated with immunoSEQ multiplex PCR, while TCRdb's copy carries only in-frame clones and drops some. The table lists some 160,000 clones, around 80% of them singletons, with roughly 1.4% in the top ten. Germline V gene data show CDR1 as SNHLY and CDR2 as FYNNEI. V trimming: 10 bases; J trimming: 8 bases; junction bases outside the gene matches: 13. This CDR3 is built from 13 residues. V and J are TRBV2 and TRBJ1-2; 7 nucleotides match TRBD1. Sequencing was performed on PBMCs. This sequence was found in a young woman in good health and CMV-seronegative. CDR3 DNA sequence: TGTGCCACCGTGATATACAGGGGAGGAGGCTACACCTTC. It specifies CATVIYRGGGYTF.